The 5 T cell receptor beta chains reported below all come from one sample, sequenced in a study of T-cell reconstitution after alpha-beta-depleted transplantation in children. Using unique molecular identifiers, the investigators prepared the TCRbeta library. A single record per CDR3 protein comes from TCRdb applying MiXCR to the PCR reads. The sample consists of 610,000 or so distinct CDR3 sequences, over 25% of them appearing once. The sequenced sample was PBMCs, obtained before TCRalphabeta/CD19-depleted stem cell transplant. The source is a boy under two years old with Wiskott-Aldrich syndrome, due to receive a stem cell transplant.

This clonotype was recorded a few times. This rearrangement joins TRBV7-6 to TRBJ2-7; 7 bases agree with TRBD1. Germline loops: CDR1 SGHVS, CDR2 FNYEAQ. The CDR3 covers 15 residues. V was clipped by 0 bases and J by 1 base; unmatched bases: 3. CDR3 residues: CASSLAGGISYEQYF. The DNA of the CDR3 is TGTGCCAGCAGCTTAGCAGGGGGCATTTCCTACGAGCAGTACTTC.

This clonotype was seen a handful of times. This chain connects TRBV24-1 to TRBJ2-3; no clear D gene. Germline loops: CDR1 KGHDR, CDR2 SFDVKD. The germline V and J ends were trimmed by 0 bases and 0 bases, with 9 bases remaining between them. This CDR3 is 16 amino acids long. The CDR3 sequence: CATSDLRTFSTDTQYF. CDR3 DNA sequence: TGTGCCACCAGTGATTTGCGAACGTTTAGCACAGATACGCAGTATTTT.

The rearrangement joins TRBV7-8 to TRBJ2-3, with unresolved D. Trimming shortened V by 1 base and J by 8 bases, and 13 bases separated the two germline ends. CDR1 is SGHVS and CDR2 is FQNEAQ in the germline V gene. The CDR3 totals 14 residues. As DNA, the CDR3 is TGTGCCAGCAGCTTAGGTCGGGCCCCCCGTACGCAGTATTTT. This codes for CASSLGRAPRTQYF.

The DNA of the CDR3 is TGTGCCAGCAGTTCAACTAGTTCCTATGAGCAGTTCTTC. Translating it yields CASSSTSSYEQFF. The J gene is TRBJ2-1, the V gene TRBV12-3 or TRBV12-4; D might be TRBD2 (5 bases). Between the trimmed V and J ends, which lost 4 bases and 8 bases, there was a span of 12 bases. CDR3 size: 13 residues.

This clonotype was observed a few times. V usage is TRBV6-4 and J usage is TRBJ2-4, with a tentative D call TRBD2 (5 bases). V was trimmed by 7 bases and J by 1 base, leaving 17 bases between them. The CDR3 contains 16 residues. Germline V gene lookup returns CDR1 MRHNA and CDR2 SNTAGT. The CDR3 spells CASTVTGSGAKNIQYF. In nucleotides, the CDR3 is TGTGCCAGCACTGTGACTGGGAGTGGGGCCAAAAACATTCAGTACTTC.